This entry lists 28 T cell receptor beta chains sequenced from one sample in a study of T cells in tuberculosis. Here immunoSEQ multiplex PCR was the method, and the copy in TCRdb shows in-frame clones only, minus some. The data hold about 22,000 clones, with less than 98% observed a single time. Sequencing was performed on PBMCs. All receptors derive from a donor under 30 with latent tuberculosis or without tuberculosis infection.

The table lists this clone with a count of one. The J gene is TRBJ1-1, the V gene TRBV2; possible D gene TRBD1, 6 bases. Germline CDR1 SNHLY, CDR2 FYNNEI. V dropped 6 bases and J dropped 2 bases, with 13 bases sitting between them. This CDR3 is 14 amino acids long. This CDR3 reads CASSDRSRNTEAFF. For the CDR3, the DNA is TGTGCCAGCAGCGACAGGAGTAGAAACACTGAAGCTTTCTTT. Drawing the rest from reference TRBV2 and TRBJ1-1, the complete variable domain is EPEVTQTPSHQVTQMGQEVILRCVPISNHLYFYWYRQILGQKVEFLVSFYNNEISEKSEIFDDQFSVERPDGSNFTLKIRSTKLEDSAMYFCASSDRSRNTEAFFGQGTRLTVV.

The chain is built from TRBV5-4 and TRBJ2-2; D is perhaps TRBD1 (5 bases). CDR1 is SGHNT, CDR2 YYREEE, per germline (reference sequence). Trimming removed 4 bases from V and 8 bases from J, with 15 bases in between. The CDR3 has 14 residues. The CDR3 is CASSPRVSTGELFF. CDR3 DNA: TGTGCCAGCAGCCCCAGGGTGTCTACTGGGGAGCTGTTTTTT.

The chain employs TRBV19 and TRBJ2-3; 7 bases fit TRBD1. Germline values: CDR1 LNHDA, CDR2 SQIVND (reference sequence). This CDR3 has 15 residues. The trim removed 3 bases at V and 2 bases at J, leaving 5 bases unmatched. This chain's CDR3 is CASSIRGQHTDTQYF. The CDR3 nucleotides are TGTGCCAGTAGTATCAGGGGACAGCACACAGATACGCAGTATTTT.

The genes are TRBV19 and TRBJ2-6, with 7 bases identical to TRBD1. Per the germline V gene, CDR1 is LNHDA and CDR2 is SQIVND (reference sequence). The J segment lost 0 bases and the V segment lost 1 base, leaving 0 bases of the junction unmatched. The CDR3 is 16 amino acids. DNA for the CDR3: TGTGCCAGTAGTATAGCAGGGGGCTCTGGGGCCAACGTCCTGACTTTC. Protein: CASSIAGGSGANVLTF.

The J gene is TRBJ2-5, the V gene TRBV5-6, with unresolved D. This CDR3 region has 14 residues. Per the germline V gene, CDR1 is SGHDT and CDR2 is YYEEEE. V was pared by 1 base and J by 5 bases, with 12 bases between. This CDR3 reads CASSLRQVGETQYF. CDR3 DNA: TGTGCCAGCAGCTTGCGGCAGGTTGGGGAGACCCAGTACTTC.

This clone was observed a single time. The genes are TRBV19 and TRBJ2-1; D ambiguous. This CDR3 contains 14 residues. Germline CDR1 LNHDA, CDR2 SQIVND (reference sequence). V dropped 3 bases and J dropped 6 bases, with 12 bases sitting between them. The DNA of the CDR3 is TGTGCCAGTAGTATTCGGAGTGATGGCAATGAGCAGTTCTTC. Translating gives CASSIRSDGNEQFF.

CDR3 sequence reads: CASSPAAGNTIYF. The CDR3 DNA is TGTGCCAGCAGCCCAGCGGCCGGAAACACCATATATTTT. V gene TRBV7-6 combines with J gene TRBJ1-3, with D hard to call. The CDR3 runs 13 residues. The germline V gene encodes CDR1 SGHVS and CDR2 FNYEAQ. V was shortened by 5 bases and J by 4 bases, with 9 bases between the two germline ends. The complete variable domain, with remaining parts taken from reference TRBV7-6 and TRBJ1-3, reads GAGVSQSPRYKVTKRGQDVALRCDPISGHVSLYWYRQALGQGPEFLTYFNYEAQQDKSGLPNDRFSAERPEGSISTLTIQRTEQRDSAMYRCASSPAAGNTIYFGEGSWLTVV.

The genes are TRBV4-2 and TRBJ2-3, with a tentative D call TRBD2 (6 bases). CDR1 is LGHNA, CDR2 YNFKEQ, per germline. V was clipped by 9 bases and J by 0 bases, with 22 bases between them. This CDR3 comprises 17 residues. CDR3 residues: CASKGTLGEASTDTQYF. In DNA, the CDR3 is TGTGCCAGTAAGGGGACCTTGGGGGAGGCTAGCACAGATACGCAGTATTTT.

The rearrangement uses TRBV5-1 and TRBJ1-1; maybe TRBD1 (5 bases). CDR3 length equals 13 residues. V was pared by 1 base and J by 5 bases, with 9 bases between. The germline V gene encodes CDR1 SGHRS and CDR2 YFSETQ. The CDR3 bases are TGCGCCAGCAGCTTGTGGGGGAGGACTGAAGCTTTCTTT. Translated, it gives CASSLWGRTEAFF.

The chain combines TRBV19 with TRBJ2-7; TRBD2 might be the D (5 bases). This CDR3 is 14 amino acids long. The germline V gene has CDR1 LNHDA and CDR2 SQIVND (reference sequence). Trimming shortened V by 5 bases and J by 1 base, and 12 bases separated the two germline ends. The DNA of the CDR3 is TGTGCCAGTAGTCCCGCGGGTATTTCCTACGAGCAGTACTTC. Its translation is CASSPAGISYEQYF.

The rearrangement joins TRBV27 to TRBJ2-1; TRBD2 matches at 10 bases. Germline V gene data show CDR1 as MNHEY and CDR2 as SMNVEV (reference sequence). Unmatched junction bases numbered 9, after V lost 3 bases and J lost 4 bases. CDR3 length: 17 residues. DNA for the CDR3: TGTGCCAGCAGTTTTCCCACTAGCGGGATGGGGTACAATGAGCAGTTCTTC. Translating gives CASSFPTSGMGYNEQFF.

The V and J genes are TRBV6-6 and TRBJ2-7, with D tentatively TRBD1 (5 bases). The CDR3 loop spans 13 amino acids. V lost 5 bases and J 6 bases, leaving 14 bases between the germline ends. Germline V gives CDR1 MNHNY, CDR2 SVGAGI (reference sequence). The CDR3 nucleotides are TGTGCCAGCAGTCAGGGTAACCTCTTCGAGCAGTACTTC. As protein: CASSQGNLFEQYF.

The chain is built from TRBV6-5 and TRBJ1-5; D ambiguous. The CDR3 loop spans 13 amino acids. The V end was cut by 5 bases, the J end by 7 bases, with 12 bases between. Germline V gene lookup returns CDR1 MNHEY and CDR2 SVGAGI. The CDR3 region is CASSRTPRQPQHF. As DNA, the CDR3 is TGTGCCAGCAGTCGGACTCCAAGGCAGCCCCAGCATTTT.

The rearrangement links TRBV15 to TRBJ1-2; TRBD1 might be the D (6 bases). Germline values: CDR1 LNHNV, CDR2 YYDKDF (reference sequence). V was cut by 1 base and J by 11 bases, with 17 bases left in between. There are 14 residues in the CDR3. The CDR3: CATSRVYDRTVYTF. The CDR3 nucleotides read TGTGCCACCAGCAGAGTCTACGACAGGACGGTGTACACCTTC. Based on the CDR3 plus reference TRBV15 and TRBJ1-2, the full variable domain is DAMVIQNPRYQVTQFGKPVTLSCSQTLNHNVMYWYQQKSSQAPKLLFHYYDKDFNNEADTPDNFQSRRPNTSFCFLDIRSPGLGDTAMYLCATSRVYDRTVYTFGSGTRLTVV.

The rearrangement joins TRBV27 to TRBJ2-7; no definite D call. V was cut by 3 bases and J by 7 bases, with 10 bases left in between. CDR3 length: 12 amino acids. Germline V gene lookup returns CDR1 MNHEY and CDR2 SMNVEV (reference sequence). Here the CDR3 reads CASSFRFWEQYF. The CDR3 DNA reads TGTGCCAGCAGTTTCAGATTTTGGGAGCAGTACTTC.

The chain joins TRBV11-1 to TRBJ2-7, with TRBD1 identical over 7 bases. After removal of 5 bases from V and 4 bases from J, the junction contained 11 bases not matched to a gene. CDR1 and CDR2 (germline): SGHAT, FQDESV (reference sequence). This CDR3 spans 15 amino acids. In nucleotides, the CDR3 is TGTGCCAGCAGCCACGTAGTTTTGGGACAGTACGAGCAGTACTTC. The encoded protein is CASSHVVLGQYEQYF. Variable domain in full (rest from reference TRBV11-1 and TRBJ2-7): EAEVAQSPRYKITEKSQAVAFWCDPISGHATLYWYRQILGQGPELLVQFQDESVVDDSQLPKDRFSAERLKGVDSTLKIQPAELGDSAMYLCASSHVVLGQYEQYFGPGTRLTVT.

The chain links TRBV30 to TRBJ1-5, with 7 bases lining up with TRBD1. With 0 bases clipped from V and 5 bases from J, the junction kept 4 bases outside the gene matches. CDR3 length equals 14 residues. The germline V gene has CDR1 GTSNPN and CDR2 SVGIG (reference sequence). CDR3 sequence reads: CAWSVGQEYQPQHF. Written as DNA, the CDR3 is TGTGCCTGGAGTGTTGGACAGGAGTATCAGCCCCAGCATTTT.

The chain links TRBV7-2 to TRBJ2-7; 7 bases agree with TRBD1. CDR1 is SGHTA, CDR2 FQGNSA, per germline. This CDR3 has 14 amino acids. V dropped 1 base and J dropped 3; count of bases not matched to a gene: 3. Here the CDR3 reads CASSLGGQFYEQYF. The CDR3 coding sequence is TGTGCCAGCAGCTTAGGGGGACAGTTCTACGAGCAGTACTTC.

A note on this clone: At one end the junction does not follow the germline gene, possibly because of a read error. This same CDR3 is encoded by further DNA sequences in the sample. The DNA for the CDR3 is TGCGCCATCAGTGATACTAACAGGGCGTACGAGCAGTACTTC. It translates to CAISDTNRAYEQYF. This chain joins TRBV10-3 and TRBJ2-7; D perhaps matches TRBD1 (6 bases). This CDR3 region has 14 residues. CDR1 and CDR2 from the germline V gene are ENHRY and SYGVKD.

This clone was observed a single time. The V call is TRBV7-9, the J call TRBJ1-2, with no clear D. CDR1 is SEHNR, CDR2 FQNEAQ, per germline (reference sequence). Deletions cut 1 base from V and 8 bases from J, with 14 bases between. CDR3 length: 14 residues. The CDR3, as DNA: TGTGCCAGCAGCTTAGTGTCCTTGGTAGAGGGCTACACCTTC. Encoded protein: CASSLVSLVEGYTF.

The chain joins TRBV11-2 to TRBJ1-5, with TRBD1 as a possible D gene (5 bases). CDR1 is SGHAT and CDR2 is FQNNGV in the germline V gene. V lost 0 bases and J lost 0, with 9 bases in between. The CDR3 has 16 amino acids. The CDR3: CASSLDAGYSNQPQHF. In DNA, the CDR3 is TGTGCCAGCAGCTTAGACGCAGGGTATAGCAATCAGCCCCAGCATTTT.

The chain is built from TRBV4-3 and TRBJ1-5, with D perhaps TRBD1 (6 bases). Germline CDR1 is LGHNA and CDR2 is YSLEER. The CDR3 extends over 17 amino acids. The V and J ends lost 3 bases and 8 bases respectively, with 23 bases between them. The CDR3: CASSQASTGLGSKPQHF. The CDR3, as DNA: TGCGCCAGCAGCCAGGCGTCTACAGGGCTGGGGAGTAAGCCCCAGCATTTT.

This chain links TRBV6-5 with TRBJ1-2; D ambiguous. The germline V and J ends were trimmed by 5 bases and 4 bases, with 14 bases remaining between them. CDR3 length: 14 residues. The germline V gene has CDR1 MNHEY and CDR2 SVGAGI. CDR3 sequence: CASSKGLNSYGYTF. CDR3 DNA: TGTGCCAGCAGTAAAGGACTGAATTCCTATGGCTACACCTTC.

V is TRBV19 and J is TRBJ2-1; TRBD2 is a possible D gene (5 bases). With 5 bases removed from V and 7 bases from J, the gap between germline ends came to 21 bases. The CDR3 loop spans 16 amino acids. CDR1 is LNHDA and CDR2 is SQIVND in the germline V gene (reference sequence). DNA of the CDR3: TGTGCCAGTAGTGCGTTGACTTCGCCCGGGGTAAATGAGCAGTTCTTC. Amino acids: CASSALTSPGVNEQFF.

The rearrangement joins TRBV9 to TRBJ1-3; 7 bases are a match to TRBD1. The junction had 11 bases not matched to a gene; V was cut back by 7 bases and J by 1 base. The V gene's germline CDR1 is SGDLS and CDR2 YYNGEE. This CDR3 is 16 amino acids long. The CDR3 loop reads CASADTEGASGNTIYF. Here the CDR3 DNA reads TGTGCCAGCGCTGATACGGAGGGGGCGTCTGGAAACACCATATATTTT.

The chain combines TRBV25-1 with TRBJ2-1; 9 bases agree with TRBD1. CDR3 length: 13 residues. Looked up from germline, CDR1 is MGHDK and CDR2 is SYGVNS. J lost 7 bases, V lost 6 bases, and 4 bases had no gene match. CDR3 DNA: TGTGCCAGCAGGACAGGGGGAAGGAATGAGCAGTTCTTC. It codes for CASRTGGRNEQFF.

The chain has TRBV5-1 and TRBJ1-1, with 8 nucleotides matching TRBD1. After removal of 4 bases from V and 1 base from J, the junction contained 3 bases not matched to a gene. Germline-derived CDR1 and CDR2 are SGHRS and YFSETQ. This CDR3 is built from 14 residues. This chain's CDR3 is CASSAGQANTEAFF. Here the CDR3 DNA reads TGCGCCAGCAGCGCGGGACAGGCGAACACTGAAGCTTTCTTT.

The rearrangement links TRBV28 to TRBJ2-7; D perhaps matches TRBD1 (7 bases). Germline assignment: CDR1 MDHEN and CDR2 SYDVKM. The CDR3 totals 15 residues. V was clipped by 5 bases and J by 3 bases, with 17 bases between them. The CDR3 sequence: CASSPPSGGFYEQYF. For the CDR3, the DNA is TGTGCCAGCAGTCCCCCGTCAGGGGGGTTCTACGAGCAGTACTTC.